This record looks at one TCR beta chain sequence and its context. The antigen is unknown. These data belong to a study of cytomegalovirus exposure and HLA in healthy donors. Study details: HLA-typed donors contributed around 85 million unique TCRs, which were held in an early data release. Out of 398 genotyped donors, roughly 80% belonged to the Caucasian-associated ancestry cluster.

Study conclusions and caveats: Later genetic work tied a missense DCLRE1C variant to beta-chain V and J trimming. Segments of the TCR beta V type were, in most cases, productive about 87% or about 30% of the time in an earlier analysis.

The PCR had 60 Vbeta and 13 Jbeta primers. Measured with immunoSEQ multiplex PCR; TCRdb has only the in-frame clones, and not every one. The repertoire holds 75,000 to 100,000 clones, around three quarters seen once, with approximately 8.9% in the top ten. CDR3 size: 14 residues. Germline CDR1 is MNHNS and CDR2 is SASEGT. Trimming at V came to 11 bases and at J to 3 bases, leaving 9 bases not matched to a gene. This chain uses TRBV6-1 with TRBJ2-3; 9 bases line up with TRBD2. Sequencing used PBMCs. The TCR originated in a man in his sixties in good health and CMV-seronegative. DNA for the CDR3: TGTGCCGGTAGGATAGCGGGGGTTACAGATACGCAGTATTTT. Its protein is CAGRIAGVTDTQYF.